This entry is about one T cell receptor (beta chain). Per the original data handling: Reference gene primers were amplified, and this amplification served to estimate nucleated cell counts. The data were produced by immunoSEQ multiplex PCR, yet TCRdb's version contains in-frame clones alone and is incomplete. That table is the source of V, J and clone size, and D and trimming were worked out from the DNA. This sample has over 200,000 clones, with roughly nine tenths found just once. The source of the sample is a study of blood T cell repertoires in COVID-19. Study-level background: Whether acute or convalescent, the COVID-19 samples came from the United States, Italy and Spain. T cells, B-cell-depleted T cells, or PBMCs supplied cDNA or gDNA.

Germline CDR1 reads KGHSH; CDR2 reads LQKENI. This CDR3 is 14 amino acids long. Between the trimmed V and J ends, which lost 5 bases and 0 bases, there was a span of 10 bases. The chain is built from TRBV18 and TRBJ1-2; D call uncertain. The sequenced material came from PBMCs or T cells enriched from blood (not recorded which). The TCR was taken from a human donor in a cohort exposed to, infected with or recovered from COVID-19 (not recorded which). The donor label of this sample is uncertain. The CDR3 nucleotides are TGTGCCAGCTCATCACTAACAGCTAACTATGGCTACACCTTC. It is translated as CASSSLTANYGYTF.